This T cell receptor (beta chain) derives from a study of CD8 T cells in ankylosing spondylitis. TCRdb called the 5' RACE reads again in MiXCR, with one record for every CDR3 protein. Of 310,000 or so distinct CDR3 sequences in the sample, around 19% were seen once. V lost 5 bases and J 2 bases, leaving 13 bases between the germline ends. The germline V gene has CDR1 MDHEN and CDR2 SYDVKM. The CDR3 has 16 amino acids. A few counts support this clonotype. The source of this sequence is a male donor with ankylosing spondylitis or in good health (not recorded which). The sample consisted of blood, either unsorted or a sorted T cell fraction (not recorded which). The chain combines TRBV28 with TRBJ2-6, with a tentative D call TRBD1 (6 bases). The CDR3, as DNA: TGTGCCAGCAGTCAGCCCTCAGGGGCTGGGGCCAACGTCCTGACTTTC. It encodes CASSQPSGAGANVLTF.